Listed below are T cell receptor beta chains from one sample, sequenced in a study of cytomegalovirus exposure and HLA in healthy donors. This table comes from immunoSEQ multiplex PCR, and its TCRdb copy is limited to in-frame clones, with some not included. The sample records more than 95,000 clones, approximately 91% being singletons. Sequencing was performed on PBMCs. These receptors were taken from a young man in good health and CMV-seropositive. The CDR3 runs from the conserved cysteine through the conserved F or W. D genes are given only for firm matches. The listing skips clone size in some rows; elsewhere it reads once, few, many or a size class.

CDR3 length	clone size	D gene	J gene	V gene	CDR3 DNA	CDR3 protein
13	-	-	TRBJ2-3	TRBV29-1	TGCAGCGTTACGGCCCCGGGGAAAGATACGCAGTATTTT	CSVTAPGKDTQYF
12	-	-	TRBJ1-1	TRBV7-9	TGTGCCAGCAGCCCAGGACTGTTTGGGGCTTTCTTT	CASSPGLFGAFF
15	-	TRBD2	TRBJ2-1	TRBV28	TGTGCCAGCAGTCTAGCGGGGGAGCCATACAATGAGCAGTTCTTC	CASSLAGEPYNEQFF
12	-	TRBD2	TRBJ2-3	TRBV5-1	TGCGCCAGCAGTTGGGAGGGTCTTACGCAGTATTTT	CASSWEGLTQYF
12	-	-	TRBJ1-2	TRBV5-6	TGTGCCAGCACCCAAACGCGGTATGGCTACACCTTC	CASTQTRYGYTF
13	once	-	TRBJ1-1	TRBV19	TGTGCCAGTAGTATGGACATTAACACTGAAGCTTTCTTT	CASSMDINTEAFF
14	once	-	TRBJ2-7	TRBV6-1	TGTGCCAGCAGTTTAGGAGGGAAAGTAGGCGAGCAGTACTTC	CASSLGGKVGEQYF
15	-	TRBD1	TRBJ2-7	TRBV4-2	TGTGCCAGCAGCCCCCCGGGACAGGGAGACTACGAGCAGTACTTC	CASSPPGQGDYEQYF
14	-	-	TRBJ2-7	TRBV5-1	TGCGCCAGCAGCTTGGGTAAAAACTCCTACGAGCAGTACTTC	CASSLGKNSYEQYF
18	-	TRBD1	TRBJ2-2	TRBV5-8	TGTGCCAGCCTTTATTTCCCTGACAGGGGCGCGCGGACCGGGGAGCTGTTTTTT	CASLYFPDRGARTGELFF
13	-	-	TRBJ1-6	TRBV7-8	TGTGCCAGCACTCCGGGGGTATCTTCACCCCTCCACTTT	CASTPGVSSPLHF
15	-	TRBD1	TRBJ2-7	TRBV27	TGTGCCAGCAGTTTTTTAGGACAGGGAATGGACGAGCAGTACTTC	CASSFLGQGMDEQYF
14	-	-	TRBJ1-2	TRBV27	TGTGCCAGCAGTGAGTTTGACAGTAACTATGGCTACACCTTC	CASSEFDSNYGYTF
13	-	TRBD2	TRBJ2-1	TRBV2	TGTGCCAGCAACCAGCGGGGGGGAGATGAGCAGTTCTTC	CASNQRGGDEQFF
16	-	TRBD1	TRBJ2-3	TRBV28	TGTGCCAGCAGTTTGATCAGGGACAGCTACACAGATACGCAGTATTTT	CASSLIRDSYTDTQYF
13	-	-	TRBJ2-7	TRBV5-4	TGTGCCAGCAGCTCCTTTGGGGAGTACGAGCAGTACTTC	CASSSFGEYEQYF
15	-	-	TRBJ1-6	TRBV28	TGTGCCACCAGAGAAACCAGGGGACGAGATTCACCCCTCCACTTT	CATRETRGRDSPLHF
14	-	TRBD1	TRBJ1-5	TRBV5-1	TGCGCCAGCAGCTTACAGGGGGGCAATCAGCCCCAGCATTTT	CASSLQGGNQPQHF
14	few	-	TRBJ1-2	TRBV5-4	TGTGCCAGCAGCTTCATCGAAGGAGACTATGGCTACACCTTC	CASSFIEGDYGYTF
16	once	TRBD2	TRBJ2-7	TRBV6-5	TGTGCCAGCAGTTACTTAGTAGCGGGGGGGCTGAACGAGCAGTACTTC	CASSYLVAGGLNEQYF
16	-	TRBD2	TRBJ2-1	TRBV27	TGTGCCAGCAGTTTAACTAGCGGGGGAGGTTACAATGAGCAGTTCTTC	CASSLTSGGGYNEQFF
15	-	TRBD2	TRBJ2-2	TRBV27	TGTGCCAGCAGTGGGTCTAGCGGAGGGGCCGGGGAGCTGTTTTTT	CASSGSSGGAGELFF
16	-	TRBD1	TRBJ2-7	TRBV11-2	TGTGCCAGCAGCCCTTTAGGGAGACAGGGATCCTACGAGCAGTACTTC	CASSPLGRQGSYEQYF
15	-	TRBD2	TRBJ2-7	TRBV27	TGTGCCAGCAGTTCGACTAGCGGGGGGAAGTACGAGCAGTACTTC	CASSSTSGGKYEQYF
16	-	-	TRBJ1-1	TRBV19	TGTGCCAGTAGTATAAACTCCCTCTTCCCAGGCACTGAAGCTTTCTTT	CASSINSLFPGTEAFF
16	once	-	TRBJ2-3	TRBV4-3	TGCGCCAGCAGCCAAGTGGTCTCGAGCGGCACAGATACGCAGTATTTT	CASSQVVSSGTDTQYF
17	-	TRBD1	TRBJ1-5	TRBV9	TGTGCCAGCAGCGTAGCGAGGGGGCGCGGGAACAATCAGCCCCAGCATTTT	CASSVARGRGNNQPQHF
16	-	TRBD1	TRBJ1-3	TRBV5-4	TGTGCCAGCAGCTTAGGACAGGGAGTCTCTGGAAACACCATATATTTT	CASSLGQGVSGNTIYF
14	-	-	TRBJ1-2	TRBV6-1	TGTGCCAGCAGTGAAAGAAGGCAGGGAGGTGGCTACACCTTC	CASSERRQGGGYTF
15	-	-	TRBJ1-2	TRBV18	TGTGCCAGCTCACCACCGGTCAGGGGTGACTATGGCTACACCTTC	CASSPPVRGDYGYTF
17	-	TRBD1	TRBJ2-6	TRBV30	TGTGCCTGGATCTCGGGACAGGGGCTTTCTGGGGCCAACGTCCTGACTTTC	CAWISGQGLSGANVLTF
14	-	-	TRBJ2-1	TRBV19	TGTGCCAGTAGTATTGCGGGGCCTCCCAATGAGCAGTTCTTC	CASSIAGPPNEQFF
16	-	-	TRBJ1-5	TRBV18	TGTGCCAGCTCTCTATCCGGACCGTCAGGGGATCAGCCCCAGCATTTT	CASSLSGPSGDQPQHF
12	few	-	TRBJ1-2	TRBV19	TGTGCCAGTAGACGGGGGGATTATGGCTACACCTTC	CASRRGDYGYTF
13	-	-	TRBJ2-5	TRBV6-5	TGTGCCAGCAGCCCCGACAGGAGGGAGACCCAGTACTTC	CASSPDRRETQYF
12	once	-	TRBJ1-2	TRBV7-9	TGTGCCAGCAGCTTAGGTGGCACCGGCTACACCTTC	CASSLGGTGYTF
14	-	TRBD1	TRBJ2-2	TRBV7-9	TGTGCCAGCAGCCAAACAGGGGGCACCGGGGAGCTGTTTTTT	CASSQTGGTGELFF
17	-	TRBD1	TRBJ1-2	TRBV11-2	TGTGCCAGCAGCTCGGTTTTTCGGGGACAGACTAACTATGGCTACACCTTC	CASSSVFRGQTNYGYTF